A single sample is the source of the 12 T cell receptor beta chains below, sequenced in a study of cytomegalovirus exposure and HLA in healthy donors. Primers for the PCR totalled 60 Vbeta and 13 Jbeta. The table came from immunoSEQ multiplex PCR; TCRdb's copy has only in-frame clones and leaves some out. The sample has 150,000 or so clones; roughly 80% are singletons. The sequencing sample was made of PBMCs. These receptors all come from a male donor in good health and CMV-seropositive.

This rearrangement joins TRBV27 to TRBJ1-1, with TRBD1 matching 8 bases. J lost 6 bases, V lost 6 bases, and 15 bases had no gene match. This CDR3 spans 16 amino acids. The germline V gene has CDR1 MNHEY and CDR2 SMNVEV (reference sequence). This CDR3 is CASSKGQGQRVSEAFF. DNA of the CDR3: TGTGCCAGCAGCAAAGGACAGGGTCAAAGGGTATCTGAAGCTTTCTTT.

This chain links TRBV21-1 with TRBJ2-7; the table assigns TRBD1, which was not confirmed against the DNA. TRBV21-1 is a known pseudogene. The CDR3 is 17 amino acids. The CDR3 is CASSTPTQDRNYYEQYF. The DNA of the CDR3 is TGTGCCAGCAGCACCCCGACCCAGGACAGGAATTACTACGAGCAGTACTTC.

This chain uses TRBV6-4 with TRBJ2-3; TRBD2 matches 8 bases. CDR1 is MRHNA and CDR2 is SNTAGT in the germline V gene. V lost 3 bases to trimming and J lost 0 bases; unmatched junction nucleotides: 2. The CDR3 has 15 residues. The CDR3 protein is CASSEASGSTDTQYF. Here the CDR3 DNA reads TGTGCCAGCAGTGAAGCTAGCGGGAGCACAGATACGCAGTATTTT.

In its sample, this clone was seen once. The chain recombines TRBV9 with TRBJ1-2; tentatively, D is TRBD1 (5 bases). Germline V lookup: CDR1 SGDLS, CDR2 YYNGEE. This CDR3 is built from 14 residues. The ends were cut back, 4 bases at V and 4 bases at J, with 14 bases in the middle. The CDR3, as DNA: TGTGCCAGCAGCCCCCGACAAGGGGCCTATGGCTACACCTTC. It specifies CASSPRQGAYGYTF.

For this clone: The sample contains more than one DNA sequence encoding this CDR3. The chain carries TRBV7-9 and TRBJ2-2; 10 nucleotides line up with TRBD2. V lost 4 bases and J lost 6; bases outside the gene matches: 8. There are 16 residues in the CDR3. Germline V gene data show CDR1 as SEHNR and CDR2 as FQNEAQ (reference sequence). The CDR3 loop is CASSSLAGEPAGELFF. DNA for the CDR3: TGTGCCAGCAGCTCCCTAGCGGGAGAGCCGGCCGGGGAGCTGTTTTTT.

This clone has a single count. The genes are TRBV10-3 and TRBJ1-1, with no clear D. CDR1 and CDR2 (germline): ENHRY, SYGVKD. V lost 4 bases, J lost 1 base, and 7 bases lay in between. CDR3 length: 13 residues. CDR3 coding DNA: TGTGCCATCAGTGCTACTACGAACACTGAAGCTTTCTTT. This gives the protein CAISATTNTEAFF.

The rearrangement links TRBV28 to TRBJ2-1; 8 bases match TRBD2. This CDR3 has 14 residues. From germline, CDR1 is MDHEN and CDR2 SYDVKM. After removal of 3 bases from V and 9 bases from J, the junction contained 7 bases not matched to a gene. For the CDR3, the DNA is TGTGCCAGCAGTTTCCTTAGCGGGACCGGTGAGCAGTTCTTC. This sequence encodes CASSFLSGTGEQFF.

This chain joins TRBV19 and TRBJ1-5; TRBD1 is a possible D gene (5 bases). V was clipped by 6 bases and J by 7 bases, with 16 bases between them. The CDR3 is made up of 14 amino acids. Germline V gene lookup returns CDR1 LNHDA and CDR2 SQIVND (reference sequence). The CDR3 spells CASSPVGVGQPQHF. DNA of the CDR3: TGTGCCAGTAGCCCCGTAGGGGTCGGGCAGCCCCAGCATTTT.

This clone was recorded only once. V is TRBV19 and J is TRBJ2-3; 9 bases are shared with TRBD2. Germline lookup yields CDR1 LNHDA and CDR2 SQIVND (reference sequence). The J segment lost 4 bases and the V segment lost 3 bases, leaving 11 bases of the junction unmatched. CDR3 length: 17 residues. The CDR3 nucleotides are TGTGCCAGTAGTATCATGACGCGGCTAGCGGGGTCAGATACGCAGTATTTT. Amino acids: CASSIMTRLAGSDTQYF.

The chain carries TRBV2 and TRBJ2-7; TRBD1 is a possible D gene (6 bases). Germline V gives CDR1 SNHLY, CDR2 FYNNEI. The CDR3 length is 14 residues. The V gene lost 6 bases and the J gene lost 3 bases, with 15 bases spanning the gap. CDR3 nucleotide sequence: TGTGCCAGCAGCCGGACGGACAGTCTCTACGAGCAGTACTTC. This translates into CASSRTDSLYEQYF.

The chain links TRBV6-5 to TRBJ2-7; a possible D gene is TRBD1 (5 bases). The CDR3 is made up of 16 amino acids. The germline CDR1 and CDR2 sequences are MNHEY and SVGAGI. Between the trimmed V and J ends, which lost 2 bases and 2 bases, there was a span of 16 bases. The CDR3 loop is CASSYVQGSVPYEQYF. In DNA, the CDR3 is TGTGCCAGCAGTTACGTGCAGGGATCAGTTCCCTACGAGCAGTACTTC.

J is TRBJ1-5 and V is TRBV30; D ambiguous. The CDR3 covers 13 residues. Trimming pared 2 bases from V and 0 bases from J, leaving 5 bases between. Germline CDR1 GTSNPN, CDR2 SVGIG (reference sequence). The CDR3 region is CAWSPYSNQPQHF. CDR3 coding DNA: TGTGCCTGGAGTCCCTATAGCAATCAGCCCCAGCATTTT.